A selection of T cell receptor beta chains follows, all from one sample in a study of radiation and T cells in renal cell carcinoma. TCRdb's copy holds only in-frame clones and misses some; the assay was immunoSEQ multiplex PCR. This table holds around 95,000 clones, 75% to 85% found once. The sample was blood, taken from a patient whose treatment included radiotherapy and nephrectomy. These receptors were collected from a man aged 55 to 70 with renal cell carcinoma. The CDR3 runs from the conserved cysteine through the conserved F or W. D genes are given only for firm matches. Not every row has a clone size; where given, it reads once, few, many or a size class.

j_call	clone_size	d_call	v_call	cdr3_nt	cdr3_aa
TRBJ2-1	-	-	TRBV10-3	TGTGCCATCAGTGCGGGACTCGGGGAGAATGAGCAGTTCTTC	CAISAGLGENEQFF
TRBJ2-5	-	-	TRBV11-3	TGTGCCAGCAGCTTAGATGGGGAGACCCAGTACTTC	CASSLDGETQYF
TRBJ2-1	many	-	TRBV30	TGTGCCTGGGAGGGCCGCGCGTCGAATGAGCAGTTCTTC	CAWEGRASNEQFF
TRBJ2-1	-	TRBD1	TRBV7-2	TGTGCCAGCAGCCCCGAAGACAGGGTAAATGAGCAGTTCTTC	CASSPEDRVNEQFF
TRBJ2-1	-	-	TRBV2	TGTGCCAGCAGTGAGTCGCCGGGTTTCAATGAGCAGTTCTTC	CASSESPGFNEQFF
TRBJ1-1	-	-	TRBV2	TGTGCCAGCATGCTAGCAGGATGGGACACTGAAGCTTTCTTT	CASMLAGWDTEAFF
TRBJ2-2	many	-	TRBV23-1	TGCGCCAGCAGTTATCCCAGGGTTGCCGGGGAGCTGTTTTTT	CASSYPRVAGELFF
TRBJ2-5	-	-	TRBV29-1	TGCAGCTCAAGGGGTTCAACGTCAGGAGAGACCCAGTACTTC	CSSRGSTSGETQYF
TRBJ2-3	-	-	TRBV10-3	TGTGCCATCAGTGACAAGGCTCGGGGGGCCCCCACAGATACGCAGTATTTT	CAISDKARGAPTDTQYF
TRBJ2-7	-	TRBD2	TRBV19	TGTGCCAGTAGTACCGATCTAGCGGGATCTTACGAGCAGTACTTC	CASSTDLAGSYEQYF
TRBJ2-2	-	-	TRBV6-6	TGTGCCAGCAGTAAGGGACTGCTAGGATCCGAGCTGTTTTTT	CASSKGLLGSELFF
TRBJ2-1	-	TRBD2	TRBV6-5	TGTGCCAGCAGCGTAGCGGGAGGGTCCGAAAATGAGCAGTTCTTC	CASSVAGGSENEQFF